The text below deals with one T cell receptor beta chain. Its target is not known. This table comes from immunoSEQ multiplex PCR, and its TCRdb copy is limited to in-frame clones, with some not included. Altogether 90,000 to 150,000 clones are present, approximately 90% being singletons, with the ten largest covering roughly an eighth. The CDR3 totals 14 residues. Germline values: CDR1 LGHDT, CDR2 YNNKEL (reference sequence). V was cut by 1 base and J by 6 bases, with 9 bases left in between. This sample is drawn from a study of T cell responses to AZD1222 COVID-19 vaccine. General observations from the study: Spike-specific TCR breadth rose after two AZD1222 doses, and depth rose as well. Every sample of the repertoires postdated the peak T cell response. Distributed over spike, vaccine-associated CD4 TCRs predominated at 160-218 and 743-854. Nearly half of spike-specific TCRs reportedly target unmutated variant regions.

The receptor was isolated from an adult in good health. V usage is TRBV3-1 (or the pseudogene TRBV3-2) and J usage is TRBJ1-4; no reliable D call. This specimen consisted of peripheral blood, obtained on day 0 of AZD1222 vaccination. DNA of the CDR3: TGTGCCAGCAGCCAAGCCGGGGAAGATGAAAAACTGTTTTTT. Protein: CASSQAGEDEKLFF.